One sample yielded the 3 T cell receptor beta chains listed below, sequenced in a study of HIV-infected patients and healthy controls. One entry per CDR3 protein results from TCRdb running MiXCR on the 5' RACE reads. The sample has about 64,000 distinct CDR3 sequences; 15% to 20% are singletons. The sample was CD4+ T cells from blood. These receptors originate from a human donor in good health.

CDR3 bases: TGCGCCAGCAGTCCTTTCACAGGGGTCCCGCAGTTCTTC. This translates into CASSPFTGVPQFF. The gene calls are TRBV4-1 and TRBJ2-1, with 7 positions matching TRBD1. The germline V gene encodes CDR1 MGHRA and CDR2 YSYEKL. The CDR3 sequence is 13 residues long. The junction had 11 bases not matched to a gene; V was cut back by 6 bases and J by 12 bases.

Only a few counts were recorded for this clonotype. The chain uses TRBV29-1 and TRBJ2-7; 7 positions agree with TRBD1. The CDR3 loop spans 13 amino acids. Germline V CDR1 and CDR2: SQVTM, ANQGSEA. Losses at the gene ends were 6 bases for V and 2 bases for J; bases not matched to a gene: 7. The CDR3 sequence: CSVVGTAAYEQYF. As DNA, the CDR3 is TGCAGCGTGGTCGGGACAGCCGCCTACGAGCAGTACTTC.

This clonotype appeared many times. The J gene is TRBJ1-1, the V gene TRBV18, with TRBD1 identical over 11 bases. V trimming: 5 bases; J trimming: 1 base; junction bases outside the gene matches: 6. The CDR3 has 16 amino acids. Germline V gives CDR1 KGHSH, CDR2 LQKENI. CDR3 DNA sequence: TGTGCCAGCTCAGACGGACAGGGGGCACGGAACACTGAAGCTTTCTTT. Translation: CASSDGQGARNTEAFF.